The 7 T cell receptor beta chains reported below all come from one sample, sequenced in a study of T cell repertoires in cytomegalovirus infection. Their antigens remain unidentified. MiXCR, run by TCRdb on the reads, gives a single entry per CDR3 protein. The table records 550,000 to 700,000 distinct CDR3 sequences, roughly 43% of them present only once. The sample consisted of cultured PBMCs, taken from culture after CMV antigen stimulation. These receptors were taken from a human donor in good health (CMV status not recorded). Some clones in this sample may be carry-over from other donors' samples.

The genes are TRBV7-4 and TRBJ2-7; tentative D call: TRBD2 (6 bases). The V and J ends lost 5 bases and 3 bases respectively, with 17 bases between them. Germline V gene sequence: CDR1 SGHVT, CDR2 SQSDAQ. This CDR3 has 15 amino acids. The CDR3 is CASSRGRGTDYEQYF. In DNA form, the CDR3 reads TGTGCCAGCAGCAGGGGCCGGGGGACGGACTACGAGCAGTACTTC. The full variable domain, rest sourced from reference TRBV7-4 and TRBJ2-7, is GAGVSQSPRYKVAKRGRDVALRCDSISGHVTLYWYRQTLGQGSEVLTYSQSDAQRDKSGRPSGRFSAERPERSVSTLKIQRTEQGDSAVYLCASSRGRGTDYEQYFGPGTRLTVT.

This rearrangement joins TRBV6-5 to TRBJ1-6; D not certain. Per germline, CDR1 MNHEY and CDR2 SVGAGI. This CDR3 contains 20 residues. Deletions cut 6 bases from V and 7 bases from J, with 31 bases between. CDR3 protein: CASSNRAPSMTSIRNSPLHF. In nucleotides, the CDR3 is TGTGCCAGCAGCAACCGGGCCCCCTCCATGACATCGATTCGGAATTCACCCCTCCACTTT.

This clonotype was seen a few times. This rearrangement joins TRBV6-2 or TRBV6-3 to TRBJ1-1; possibly TRBD1 for D (6 bases). This CDR3 region has 12 residues. V dropped 7 bases and J dropped 7 bases, with 13 bases sitting between them. Germline V gene data show CDR1 as MNHEY and CDR2 as SVGEGT. In nucleotides, the CDR3 is TGTGCCAGCACCCGGTTGGACAGTGAAGCTTTCTTT. Its translation is CASTRLDSEAFF.

The CDR3 spells CASRQDNQPQHF. The CDR3 nucleotides read TGTGCCAGCAGGCAAGACAATCAGCCCCAGCATTTT. The genes are TRBV27 and TRBJ1-5, with D hard to call. The CDR3 runs 12 residues. The germline gives CDR1 MNHEY, CDR2 SMNVEV (reference sequence). Trimming removed 6 bases at V and 3 bases at J, with 6 bases between.

This clonotype was picked up a small number of times. This chain connects TRBV6-2 or TRBV6-3 to TRBJ1-2; no clear D gene. Looked up from germline, CDR1 is MNHEY and CDR2 is SVGEGT. This CDR3 has 12 amino acids. Between the trimmed V and J ends, which lost 7 bases and 6 bases, there was a span of 12 bases. CDR3 sequence: CASTQDLNGYTF. CDR3 DNA: TGTGCCAGCACCCAGGACCTGAATGGCTACACCTTC.

J is TRBJ1-1 and V is TRBV4-3; a possible D gene is TRBD1 (6 bases). The ends were cut back, 0 bases at V and 6 bases at J, with 14 bases in the middle. The length of the CDR3 is 15 residues. Germline CDR1 is LGHNA and CDR2 is YSLEER. The CDR3 spells CASSQEGGFWSEAFF. The DNA of the CDR3 is TGCGCCAGCAGCCAAGAAGGGGGGTTTTGGTCTGAAGCTTTCTTT.

V gene TRBV7-6 combines with J gene TRBJ2-5; the match to TRBD1 covers 9 bases. The CDR3 consists of 16 residues. Germline CDR1 is SGHVS and CDR2 is FNYEAQ. The V segment lost 1 base and the J segment 0 bases; nucleotides outside the gene matches: 3. The CDR3 loop is CASSLVGQGYQETQYF. CDR3 DNA: TGTGCCAGCAGCTTAGTGGGACAGGGATACCAAGAGACCCAGTACTTC.